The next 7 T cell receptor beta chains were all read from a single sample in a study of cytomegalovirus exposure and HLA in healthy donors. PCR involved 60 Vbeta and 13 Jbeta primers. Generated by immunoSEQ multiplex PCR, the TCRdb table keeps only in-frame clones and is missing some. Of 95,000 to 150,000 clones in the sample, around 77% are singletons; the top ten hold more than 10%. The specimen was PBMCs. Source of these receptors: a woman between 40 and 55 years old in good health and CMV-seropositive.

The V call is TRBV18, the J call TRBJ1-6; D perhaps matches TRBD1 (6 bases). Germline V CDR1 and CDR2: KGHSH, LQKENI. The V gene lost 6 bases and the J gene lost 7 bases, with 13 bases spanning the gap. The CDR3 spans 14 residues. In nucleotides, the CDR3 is TGTGCCAGCTCTCCGGACAGCCAGAATTCACCCCTCCACTTT. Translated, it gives CASSPDSQNSPLHF. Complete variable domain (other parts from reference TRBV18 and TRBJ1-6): NAGVMQNPRHLVRRRGQEARLRCSPMKGHSHVYWYRQLPEEGLKFMVYLQKENIIDESGMPKERFSAEFPKEGPSILRIQQVVRGDSAAYFCASSPDSQNSPLHFGNGTRLTVT.

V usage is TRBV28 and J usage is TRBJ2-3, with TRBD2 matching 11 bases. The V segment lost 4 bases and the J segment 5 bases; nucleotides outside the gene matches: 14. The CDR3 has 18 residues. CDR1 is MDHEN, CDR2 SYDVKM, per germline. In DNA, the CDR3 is TGTGCCAGCAGTTGGCTAGCGGGAGGCCCAGAATGGGAAGATACGCAGTATTTT. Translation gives CASSWLAGGPEWEDTQYF.

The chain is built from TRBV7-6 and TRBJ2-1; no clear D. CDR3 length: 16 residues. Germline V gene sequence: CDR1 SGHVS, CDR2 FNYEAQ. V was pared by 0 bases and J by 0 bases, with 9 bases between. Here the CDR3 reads CASSLALESSYNEQFF. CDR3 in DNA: TGTGCCAGCAGCTTAGCCCTAGAAAGCTCCTACAATGAGCAGTTCTTC. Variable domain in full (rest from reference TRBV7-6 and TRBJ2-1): GAGVSQSPRYKVTKRGQDVALRCDPISGHVSLYWYRQALGQGPEFLTYFNYEAQQDKSGLPNDRFSAERPEGSISTLTIQRTEQRDSAMYRCASSLALESSYNEQFFGPGTRLTVL.

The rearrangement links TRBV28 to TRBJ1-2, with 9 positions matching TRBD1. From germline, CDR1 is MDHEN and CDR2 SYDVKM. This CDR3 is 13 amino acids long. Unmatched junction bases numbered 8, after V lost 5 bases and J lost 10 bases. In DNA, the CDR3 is TGTGCCAGCAGTGGGACAGGGTGGGCTGACTACACCTTC. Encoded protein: CASSGTGWADYTF.

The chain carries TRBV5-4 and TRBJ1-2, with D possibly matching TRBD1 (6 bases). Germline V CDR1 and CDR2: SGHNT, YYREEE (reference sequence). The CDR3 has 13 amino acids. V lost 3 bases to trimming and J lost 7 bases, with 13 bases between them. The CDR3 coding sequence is TGTGCCAGCAGCTCTACAGGGTTGTTTGGCTACACCTTC. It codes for CASSSTGLFGYTF.

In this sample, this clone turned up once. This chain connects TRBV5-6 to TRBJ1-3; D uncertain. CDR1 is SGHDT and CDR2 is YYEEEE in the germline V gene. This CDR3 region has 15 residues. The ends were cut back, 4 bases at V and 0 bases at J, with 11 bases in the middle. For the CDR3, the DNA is TGTGCCAGCAGCCCGTACGGACTCTCTGGAAACACCATATATTTT. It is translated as CASSPYGLSGNTIYF.

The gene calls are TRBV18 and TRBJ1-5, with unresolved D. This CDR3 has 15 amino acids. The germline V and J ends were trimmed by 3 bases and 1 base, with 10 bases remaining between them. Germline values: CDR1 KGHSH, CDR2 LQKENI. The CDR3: CASSPGSGSNQPQHF. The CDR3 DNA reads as TGTGCCAGCTCACCGGGCAGCGGGAGCAATCAGCCCCAGCATTTT.